Listed below are T cell receptor beta chains from one sample, sequenced in a study of shared clonotypes between healthy human individuals. Method: immunoSEQ multiplex PCR; TCRdb's copy keeps in-frame clones and lacks some. The data show 1,500,000 or so clones, with around 97% seen just once and over 1% held by the top ten. The sequenced sample consisted of naive CD4+ T cells sorted from blood. The receptors here all came from a man aged 25 to 45 in good health. The CDR3 runs from the conserved cysteine through the conserved F or W. The D gene is left open where the match is weak. Expanded clones are given a class, and other clones once, few, many or no size at all.

-	TRBV27	-	TRBJ1-2	CASTGQGSFGYTF	TGTGCCAGCACGGGGCAGGGGAGCTTCGGCTACACCTTC
-	TRBV4-1	-	TRBJ1-4	CASSQAPREKLFF	TGCGCCAGCAGCCAGGCGCCTCGGGAAAAACTGTTTTTT
TRBD1	TRBV30	-	TRBJ1-1	CAWSFDRVRTEAFF	TGTGCCTGGAGTTTCGACAGGGTACGCACTGAAGCTTTCTTT
-	TRBV25-1	-	TRBJ2-7	CASRRVGDEQYF	TGTGCCAGCCGCAGGGTGGGGGACGAGCAGTACTTC
TRBD1	TRBV4-3	-	TRBJ1-2	CASSPLQGQNYGYTF	TGCGCCAGCAGCCCCCTACAGGGGCAGAACTATGGCTACACCTTC
-	TRBV27	-	TRBJ2-3	CASSFPGGHSTDTQYF	TGTGCCAGCAGTTTCCCCGGAGGACACAGCACAGATACGCAGTATTTT
TRBD1	TRBV28	once	TRBJ1-1	CASSFGRGLFSEAFF	TGTGCCAGCAGTTTTGGCAGGGGGCTCTTCTCTGAAGCTTTCTTT
-	TRBV6-5	-	TRBJ2-7	CASRDTAYEQYF	TGTGCTTCCCGGGACACCGCCTACGAGCAGTACTTC
TRBD1	TRBV5-4	-	TRBJ2-7	CASSLRGPSYEQYF	TGTGCCAGCAGCTTGAGGGGGCCCTCCTACGAGCAGTACTTC
-	TRBV11-2	-	TRBJ2-5	CASSKDSATQYF	TGTGCCAGCAGCAAAGACAGTGCGACCCAGTACTTC
-	TRBV11-2	-	TRBJ1-1	CASTLRGNTEAFF	TGTGCCAGCACCCTTCGGGGGAACACTGAAGCTTTCTTT
-	TRBV28	-	TRBJ1-5	CASGSDRFTSQPQHF	TGTGCCAGCGGATCCGACAGGTTTACAAGTCAGCCCCAGCATTTT
-	TRBV18	-	TRBJ1-1	CASSPREHPSDTEAFF	TGTGCCAGCTCACCAAGAGAGCACCCCTCGGACACTGAAGCTTTCTTT
-	TRBV6-5	once	TRBJ2-7	CASSYLVGSSYEQYF	TGTGCCAGCAGTTACTTGGTGGGGTCCTCCTACGAGCAGTACTTC
TRBD1	TRBV5-1	-	TRBJ1-1	CASSGGSNTEAFF	TGCGCCAGCTCAGGGGGTTCGAACACTGAAGCTTTCTTT
-	TRBV6-6	-	TRBJ2-7	CASSYRDGSYEQYF	TGTGCCAGCAGTTACAGGGACGGCTCCTACGAGCAGTACTTC
-	TRBV5-4	-	TRBJ2-3	CASRTRSSTDTQYF	TGTGCCAGCAGGACTAGGTCTAGCACAGATACGCAGTATTTT
-	TRBV6-5	few	TRBJ1-4	CASSRTLANEKLFF	TGTGCCAGCAGTCGGACCTTGGCTAATGAAAAACTGTTTTTT
-	TRBV18	-	TRBJ2-5	CASSPIASEETQYF	TGTGCCAGCTCACCAATTGCTAGCGAAGAGACCCAGTACTTC
-	TRBV5-5	-	TRBJ2-7	CASSSRIIPYEQYF	TGTGCCAGCAGCTCCCGGATTATTCCCTACGAGCAGTACTTC
-	TRBV5-1	once	TRBJ2-3	CASSLESATDTQYF	TGCGCCAGCAGCTTGGAGTCCGCCACAGATACGCAGTATTTT
TRBD2	TRBV10-3	once	TRBJ2-1	CASAGGTGNEQFF	TGTGCCTCAGCGGGAGGGACTGGGAATGAGCAGTTCTTC
-	TRBV7-2	-	TRBJ2-6	CASSLPRSGANVLTF	TGTGCCAGCAGCTTACCCCGCTCTGGGGCCAACGTCCTGACTTTC
-	TRBV10-3	-	TRBJ1-3	CAISESGSSGNTIYF	TGTGCCATCAGTGAGTCCGGGTCCTCTGGAAACACCATATATTTT
-	TRBV5-1	-	TRBJ1-1	CASSPHGAVNTEAFF	TGCGCCAGCAGTCCCCACGGGGCGGTGAACACTGAAGCTTTCTTT
-	TRBV18	-	TRBJ2-5	CASSPVRGPQETQYF	TGTGCCAGCTCACCGGTACGGGGCCCCCAAGAGACCCAGTACTTC
-	TRBV4-1	-	TRBJ2-1	CASSHGTTYNEQFF	TGCGCCAGCAGCCACGGGACGACTTACAATGAGCAGTTCTTC
-	TRBV2	-	TRBJ1-4	CASSLLADNEKLFF	TGTGCCAGCAGCTTACTGGCCGACAATGAAAAACTGTTTTTT
-	TRBV7-2	-	TRBJ2-1	CASSLVLPIWFF	TGTGCCAGCAGCTTAGTACTACCAATTTGGTTCTTC
-	TRBV6-5	-	TRBJ1-4	CASRPEPTNEKLFF	TGTGCCAGCAGACCTGAACCAACTAATGAAAAACTGTTTTTT
-	TRBV27	once	TRBJ1-1	CASRDGGALNTEAFF	TGTGCCAGCAGAGACGGAGGGGCCCTGAACACTGAAGCTTTCTTT
-	TRBV27	-	TRBJ2-7	CASSLRGLDTAYEQYF	TGTGCCAGCAGTTTACGGGGGTTGGACACCGCCTACGAGCAGTACTTC
-	TRBV18	-	TRBJ2-7	CASSPAARGDEQYF	TGTGCCAGCTCACCAGCAGCCAGGGGGGACGAGCAGTACTTC
-	TRBV28	-	TRBJ1-2	CASSFLQGQSYTF	TGTGCCAGCAGTTTTTTACAGGGCCAATCCTACACCTTC
TRBD2	TRBV4-2	-	TRBJ2-3	CASSQEGLAGGISTDTQYF	TGTGCCAGCAGCCAAGAAGGACTAGCGGGAGGGATTAGCACAGATACGCAGTATTTT
-	TRBV5-1	-	TRBJ2-1	CASSLEAYNEQFF	TGCGCCAGCAGCTTGGAAGCTTACAATGAGCAGTTCTTC
TRBD1	TRBV11-2	-	TRBJ1-1	CASSLPAGTGRVNTEAFF	TGTGCCAGCAGCCTACCTGCCGGGACAGGGAGGGTGAACACTGAAGCTTTCTTT
-	TRBV7-2	-	TRBJ2-7	CASSFRTPEYEQYF	TGTGCCAGCAGCTTTCGGACACCAGAATACGAGCAGTACTTC
-	TRBV5-5	-	TRBJ2-7	CASSSSGGNYEQYF	TGTGCCAGCAGCTCCTCCGGGGGTAACTACGAGCAGTACTTC
-	TRBV10-1	few	TRBJ1-1	CASSEQGRTEAFF	TGCGCCAGCAGCGAACAGGGACGCACTGAAGCTTTCTTT
-	TRBV6-6	-	TRBJ1-1	CASSYTGGGGTEAFF	TGTGCCAGCAGTTACACTGGGGGAGGAGGCACTGAAGCTTTCTTT